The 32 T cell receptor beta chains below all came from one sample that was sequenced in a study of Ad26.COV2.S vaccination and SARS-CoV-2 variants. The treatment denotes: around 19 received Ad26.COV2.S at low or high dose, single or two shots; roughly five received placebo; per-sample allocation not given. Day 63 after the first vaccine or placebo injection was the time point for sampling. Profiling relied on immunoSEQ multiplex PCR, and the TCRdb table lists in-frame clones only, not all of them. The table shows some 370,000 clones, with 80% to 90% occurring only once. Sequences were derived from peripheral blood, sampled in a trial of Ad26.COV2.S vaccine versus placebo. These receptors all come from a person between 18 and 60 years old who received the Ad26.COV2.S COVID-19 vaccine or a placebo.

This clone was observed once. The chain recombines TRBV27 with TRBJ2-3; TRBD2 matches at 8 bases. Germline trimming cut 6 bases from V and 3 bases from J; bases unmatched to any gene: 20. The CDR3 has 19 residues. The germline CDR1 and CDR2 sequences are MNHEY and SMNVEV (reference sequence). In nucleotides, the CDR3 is TGTGCCAGCAGCTCGTTCCCCATTCGTCGGCGGGAGGAGACAGATACGCAGTATTTT. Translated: CASSSFPIRRREETDTQYF.

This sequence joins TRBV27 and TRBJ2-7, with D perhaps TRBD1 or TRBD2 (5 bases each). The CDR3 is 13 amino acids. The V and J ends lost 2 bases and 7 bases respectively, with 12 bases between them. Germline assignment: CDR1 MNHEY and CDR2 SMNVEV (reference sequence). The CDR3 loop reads CASSLQGRLEQYF. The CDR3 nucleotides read TGTGCCAGCAGTTTACAGGGACGTTTGGAGCAGTACTTC.

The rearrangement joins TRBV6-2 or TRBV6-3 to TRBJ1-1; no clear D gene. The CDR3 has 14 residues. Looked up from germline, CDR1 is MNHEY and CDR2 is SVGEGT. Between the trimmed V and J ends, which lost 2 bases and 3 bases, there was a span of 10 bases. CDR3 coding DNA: TGTGCCAGCAGTTACAGGATAATGGACACTGAAGCTTTCTTT. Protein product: CASSYRIMDTEAFF.

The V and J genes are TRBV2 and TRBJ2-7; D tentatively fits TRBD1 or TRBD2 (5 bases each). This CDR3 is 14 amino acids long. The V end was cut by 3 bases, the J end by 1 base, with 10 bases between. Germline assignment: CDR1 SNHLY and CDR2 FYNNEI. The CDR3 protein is CASSDRDGSYEQYF. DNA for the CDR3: TGTGCCAGCAGTGACCGGGACGGGTCCTACGAGCAGTACTTC.

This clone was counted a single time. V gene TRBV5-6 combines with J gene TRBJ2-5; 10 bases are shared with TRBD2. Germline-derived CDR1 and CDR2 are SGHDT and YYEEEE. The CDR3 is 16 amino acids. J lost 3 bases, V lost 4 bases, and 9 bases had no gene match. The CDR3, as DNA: TGTGCCAGCAGCCCCCAGCTAACTAGCGGGAAAGAGACCCAGTACTTC. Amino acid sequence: CASSPQLTSGKETQYF. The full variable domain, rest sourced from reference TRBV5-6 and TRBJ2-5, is DAGVTQSPTHLIKTRGQQVTLRCSPKSGHDTVSWYQQALGQGPQFIFQYYEEEERQRGNFPDRFSGHQFPNYSSELNVNALLLGDSALYLCASSPQLTSGKETQYFGPGTRLLVL.

The CDR3 region has the DNA TGTGCCAGTAGACAACCGGGACAGGGGCCTCAGCCCCAGCATTTT. Protein product: CASRQPGQGPQPQHF. The gene calls are TRBV19 and TRBJ1-5, with 10 nucleotides matching TRBD1. J was trimmed by 6 bases and V by 6 bases; bases with no gene match: 8. Germline assignment: CDR1 LNHDA and CDR2 SQIVND (reference sequence). The CDR3 is made up of 15 amino acids.

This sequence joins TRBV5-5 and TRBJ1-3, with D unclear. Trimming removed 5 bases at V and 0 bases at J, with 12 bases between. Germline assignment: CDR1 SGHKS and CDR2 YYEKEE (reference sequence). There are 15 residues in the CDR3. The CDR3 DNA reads TGTGCCAGCAGTTTCCTGACGGTCTCTGGAAACACCATATATTTT. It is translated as CASSFLTVSGNTIYF.

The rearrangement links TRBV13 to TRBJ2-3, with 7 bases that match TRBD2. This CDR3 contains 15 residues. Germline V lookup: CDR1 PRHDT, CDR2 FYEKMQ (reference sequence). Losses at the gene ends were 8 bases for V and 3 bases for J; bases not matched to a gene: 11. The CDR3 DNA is TGTGCCAGCGGAAAGCGGGGCGTTGATACAGATACGCAGTATTTT. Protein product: CASGKRGVDTDTQYF.

The CDR3 DNA is TGTGCCAGCAGCCCCGGACCCTTTACCACCTACGAGCAGTACTTC. Encoded protein: CASSPGPFTTYEQYF. The chain combines TRBV11-2 with TRBJ2-7; D is unclear. Trimming left V 5 bases short and J 2 bases short, with 16 bases between. This CDR3 spans 15 amino acids. Germline assignment: CDR1 SGHAT and CDR2 FQNNGV.

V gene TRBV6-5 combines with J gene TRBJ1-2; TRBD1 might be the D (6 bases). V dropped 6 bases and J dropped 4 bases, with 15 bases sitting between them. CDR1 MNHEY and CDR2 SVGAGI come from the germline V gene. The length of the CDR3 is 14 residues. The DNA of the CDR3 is TGTGCCAGCAGCTCGGGGAGGGGGACCTATGGCTACACCTTC. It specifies CASSSGRGTYGYTF.

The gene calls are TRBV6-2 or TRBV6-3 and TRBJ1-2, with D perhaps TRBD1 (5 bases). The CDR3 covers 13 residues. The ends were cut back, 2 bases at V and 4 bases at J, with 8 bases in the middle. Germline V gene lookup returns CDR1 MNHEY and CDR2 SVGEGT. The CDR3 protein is CASSYGGAYGYTF. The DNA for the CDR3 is TGTGCCAGCAGTTACGGGGGAGCCTATGGCTACACCTTC.

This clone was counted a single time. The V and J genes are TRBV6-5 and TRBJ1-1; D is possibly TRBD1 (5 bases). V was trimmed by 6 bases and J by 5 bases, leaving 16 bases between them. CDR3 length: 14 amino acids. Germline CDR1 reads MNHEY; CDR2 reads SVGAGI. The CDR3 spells CASRTGTAGTEAFF. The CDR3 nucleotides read TGTGCCAGCAGGACCGGGACGGCGGGGACTGAAGCTTTCTTT.

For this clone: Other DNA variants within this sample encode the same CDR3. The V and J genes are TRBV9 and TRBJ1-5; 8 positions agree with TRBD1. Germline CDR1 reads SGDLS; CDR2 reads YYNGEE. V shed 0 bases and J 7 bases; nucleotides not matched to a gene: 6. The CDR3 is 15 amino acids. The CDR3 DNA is TGTGCCAGCAGCGTAGGTACAGGGGGGGAACAGCCCCAGCATTTT. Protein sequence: CASSVGTGGEQPQHF.

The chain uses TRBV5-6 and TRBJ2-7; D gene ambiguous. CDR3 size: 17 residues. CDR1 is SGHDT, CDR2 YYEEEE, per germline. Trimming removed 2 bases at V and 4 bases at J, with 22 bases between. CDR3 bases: TGTGCCAGCAGCTTTAGCCCACACAAGCCCACCTTTTACGAGCAGTACTTC. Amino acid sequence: CASSFSPHKPTFYEQYF.

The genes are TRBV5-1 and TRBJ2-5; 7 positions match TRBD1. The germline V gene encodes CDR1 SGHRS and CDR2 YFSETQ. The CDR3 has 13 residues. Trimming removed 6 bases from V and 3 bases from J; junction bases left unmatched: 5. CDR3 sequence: CASNRDSEETQYF. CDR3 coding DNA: TGCGCCAGCAACCGGGACAGTGAAGAGACCCAGTACTTC.

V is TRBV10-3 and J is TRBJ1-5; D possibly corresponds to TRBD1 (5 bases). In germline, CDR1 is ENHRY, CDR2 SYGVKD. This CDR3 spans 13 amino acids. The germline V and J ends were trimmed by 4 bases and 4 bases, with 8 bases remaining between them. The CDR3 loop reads CAISVRGNQPQHF. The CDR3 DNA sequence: TGTGCCATCAGTGTTAGGGGTAATCAGCCCCAGCATTTT.

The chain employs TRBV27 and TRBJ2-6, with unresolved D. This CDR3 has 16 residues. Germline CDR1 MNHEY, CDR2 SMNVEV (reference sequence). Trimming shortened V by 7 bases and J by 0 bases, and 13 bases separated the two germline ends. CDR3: CASTSYYLSGANVLTF. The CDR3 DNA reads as TGTGCCAGCACCTCGTACTACCTCTCTGGGGCCAACGTCCTGACTTTC. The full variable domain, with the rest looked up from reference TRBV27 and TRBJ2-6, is EAQVTQNPRYLITVTGKKLTVTCSQNMNHEYMSWYRQDPGLGLRQIYYSMNVEVTDKGDVPEGYKVSRKEKRNFPLILESPSPNQTSLYFCASTSYYLSGANVLTFGAGSRLTVL.

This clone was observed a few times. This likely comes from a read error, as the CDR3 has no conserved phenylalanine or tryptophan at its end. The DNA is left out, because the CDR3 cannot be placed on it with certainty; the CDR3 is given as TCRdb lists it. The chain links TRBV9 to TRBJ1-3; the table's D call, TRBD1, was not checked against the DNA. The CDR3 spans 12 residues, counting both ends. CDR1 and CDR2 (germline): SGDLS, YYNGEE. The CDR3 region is CASSPRDRGRGR.

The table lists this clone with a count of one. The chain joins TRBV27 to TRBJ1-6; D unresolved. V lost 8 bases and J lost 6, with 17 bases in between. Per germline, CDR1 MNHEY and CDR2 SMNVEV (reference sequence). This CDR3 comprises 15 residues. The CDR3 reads CASWPNSYPNSPLHF. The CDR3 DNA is TGTGCCAGCTGGCCGAACTCGTACCCTAATTCACCCCTCCACTTT.

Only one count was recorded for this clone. CDR3 residues: CASSLVARQFSFNSPLHF. The CDR3 DNA reads TGTGCCAGCAGCTTAGTGGCCCGACAATTCTCTTTCAATTCACCCCTCCACTTT. The chain is built from TRBV11-2 and TRBJ1-6; no clear D. The germline V gene has CDR1 SGHAT and CDR2 FQNNGV. CDR3 length: 18 residues. Trimming took 1 base from V and 7 from J, leaving 20 bases between them.

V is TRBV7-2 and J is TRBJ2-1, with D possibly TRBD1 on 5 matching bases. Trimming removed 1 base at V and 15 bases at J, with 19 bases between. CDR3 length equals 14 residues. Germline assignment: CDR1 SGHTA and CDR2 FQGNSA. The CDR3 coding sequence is TGTGCCAGCAGCTTAGTAGATGGGGCTAGAAATCCGTTCTTC. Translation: CASSLVDGARNPFF.

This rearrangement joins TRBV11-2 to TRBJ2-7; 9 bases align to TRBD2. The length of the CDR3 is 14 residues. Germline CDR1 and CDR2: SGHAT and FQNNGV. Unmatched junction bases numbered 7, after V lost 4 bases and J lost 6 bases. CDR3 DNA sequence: TGTGCCAGCAGCTATGGGGCTAGCGGGATCGAGCAGTACTTC. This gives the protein CASSYGASGIEQYF.

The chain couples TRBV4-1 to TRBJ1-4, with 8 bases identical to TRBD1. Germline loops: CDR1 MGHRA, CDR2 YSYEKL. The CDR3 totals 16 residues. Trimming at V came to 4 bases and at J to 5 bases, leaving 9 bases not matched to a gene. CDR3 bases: TGCGCCAGCAGCCGAGAGGGGAACAGGGGGAATGAAAAACTGTTTTTT. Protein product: CASSREGNRGNEKLFF.

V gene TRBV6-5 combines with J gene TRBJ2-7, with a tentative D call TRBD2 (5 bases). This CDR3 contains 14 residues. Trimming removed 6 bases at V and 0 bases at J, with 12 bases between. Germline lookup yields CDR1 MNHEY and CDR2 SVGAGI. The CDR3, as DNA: TGTGCCAGCAGCCGGACGGGAAGCTCCTACGAGCAGTACTTC. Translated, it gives CASSRTGSSYEQYF.

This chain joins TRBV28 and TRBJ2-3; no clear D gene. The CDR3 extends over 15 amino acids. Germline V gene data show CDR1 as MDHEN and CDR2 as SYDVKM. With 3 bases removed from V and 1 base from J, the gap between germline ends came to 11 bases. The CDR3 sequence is CASSFGDYRTDTQYF. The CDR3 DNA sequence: TGTGCCAGCAGTTTTGGGGATTATCGCACAGATACGCAGTATTTT.

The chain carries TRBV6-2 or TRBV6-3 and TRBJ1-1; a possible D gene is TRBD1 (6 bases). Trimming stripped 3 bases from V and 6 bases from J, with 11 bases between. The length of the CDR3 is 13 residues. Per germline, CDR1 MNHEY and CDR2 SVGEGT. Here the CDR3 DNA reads TGTGCCAGCAGTTATGCAGGGGCGGCTGAAGCTTTCTTT. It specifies CASSYAGAAEAFF.

For the CDR3, the DNA is TGTGCCAGCAGTTACGGGGGGGGCCTTGGTGGCTACACCTTC. It yields the protein CASSYGGGLGGYTF. V gene TRBV6-2 or TRBV6-3 combines with J gene TRBJ1-2; a weak D match, TRBD1 (6 bases). The germline V gene has CDR1 MNHEY and CDR2 SVGEGT. V was cut by 2 bases and J by 7 bases, with 14 bases left in between. CDR3 size: 14 residues.

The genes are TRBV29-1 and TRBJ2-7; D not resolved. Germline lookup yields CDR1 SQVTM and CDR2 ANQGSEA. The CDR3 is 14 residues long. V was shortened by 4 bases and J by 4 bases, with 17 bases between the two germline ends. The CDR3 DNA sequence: TGCAGCGTTGTTGGCGGCTCTATCTGGTACGAGCAGTACTTC. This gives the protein CSVVGGSIWYEQYF.

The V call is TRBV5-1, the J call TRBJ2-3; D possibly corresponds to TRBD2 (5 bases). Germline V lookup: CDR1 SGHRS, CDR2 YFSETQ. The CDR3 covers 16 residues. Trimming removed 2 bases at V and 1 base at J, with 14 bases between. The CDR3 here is CASSLSRVGGTDTQYF. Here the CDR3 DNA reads TGCGCCAGCAGCTTAAGTCGCGTCGGGGGCACAGATACGCAGTATTTT.

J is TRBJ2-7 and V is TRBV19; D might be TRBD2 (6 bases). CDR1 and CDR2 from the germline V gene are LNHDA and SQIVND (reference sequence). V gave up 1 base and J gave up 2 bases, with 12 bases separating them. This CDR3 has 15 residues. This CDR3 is CASSIGSGRTYEQYF. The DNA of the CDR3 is TGTGCCAGTAGTATAGGGTCAGGGAGGACCTACGAGCAGTACTTC.

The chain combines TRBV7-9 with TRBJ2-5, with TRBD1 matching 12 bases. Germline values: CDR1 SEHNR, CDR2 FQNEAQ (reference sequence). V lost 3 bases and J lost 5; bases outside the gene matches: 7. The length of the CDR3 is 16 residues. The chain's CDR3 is CASSFGDRGLRETQYF. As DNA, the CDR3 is TGTGCCAGCAGCTTTGGGGACAGGGGGCTTAGGGAGACCCAGTACTTC.

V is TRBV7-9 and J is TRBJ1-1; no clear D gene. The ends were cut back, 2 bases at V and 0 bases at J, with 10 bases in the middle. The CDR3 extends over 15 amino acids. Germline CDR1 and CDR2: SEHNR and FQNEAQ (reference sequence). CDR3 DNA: TGTGCCAGCAGCTTAACCGGGATTATGAACACTGAAGCTTTCTTT. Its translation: CASSLTGIMNTEAFF.